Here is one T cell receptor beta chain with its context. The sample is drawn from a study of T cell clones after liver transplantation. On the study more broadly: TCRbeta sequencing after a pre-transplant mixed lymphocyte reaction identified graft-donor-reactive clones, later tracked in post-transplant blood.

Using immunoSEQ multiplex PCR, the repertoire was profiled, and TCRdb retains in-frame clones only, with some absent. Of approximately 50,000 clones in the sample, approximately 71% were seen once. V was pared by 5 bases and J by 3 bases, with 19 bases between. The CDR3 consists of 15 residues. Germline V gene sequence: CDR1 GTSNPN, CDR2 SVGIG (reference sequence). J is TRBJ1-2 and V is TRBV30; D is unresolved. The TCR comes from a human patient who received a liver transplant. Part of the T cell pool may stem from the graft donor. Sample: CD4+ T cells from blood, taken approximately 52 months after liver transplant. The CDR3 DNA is TGTGCCTGGCTTGCGGCGGCAGGCTTCCACTATGGCTACACCTTC. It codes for CAWLAAAGFHYGYTF.